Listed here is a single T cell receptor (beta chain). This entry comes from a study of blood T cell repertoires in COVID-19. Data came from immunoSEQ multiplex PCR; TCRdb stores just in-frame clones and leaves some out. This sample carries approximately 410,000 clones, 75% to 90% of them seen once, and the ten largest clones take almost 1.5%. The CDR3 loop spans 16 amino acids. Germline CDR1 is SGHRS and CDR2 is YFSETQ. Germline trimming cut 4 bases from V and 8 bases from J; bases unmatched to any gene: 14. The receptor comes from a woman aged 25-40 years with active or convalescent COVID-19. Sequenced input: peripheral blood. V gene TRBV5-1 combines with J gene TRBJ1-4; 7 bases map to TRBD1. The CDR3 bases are TGCGCCAGCAGCACACAAGAACAGGGGATAGACGAAAAACTGTTTTTT. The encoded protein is CASSTQEQGIDEKLFF.